The 23 T cell receptor beta chains below all came from one sample that was sequenced in a study of T-cell memory formation after mild COVID-19. TCRdb ran MiXCR on the 5' RACE reads and lists one entry per CDR3 protein. The sample shows about 250,000 distinct CDR3 sequences, 15% of them seen only once. Sequencing was performed on PBMCs or a T cell subset sorted from them (not recorded which). These receptors were taken from an adult woman who had mild COVID-19 (a few samples of this study predate the infection). Cell type and time point are not known.

V usage is TRBV30 and J usage is TRBJ2-7; perhaps TRBD1 as D (5 bases). The germline gives CDR1 GTSNPN, CDR2 SVGIG (reference sequence). This CDR3 contains 15 residues. The V gene lost 2 bases and the J gene lost 1 base, with 15 bases spanning the gap. The CDR3 DNA reads as TGTGCCTGGAGTAGTAGGGGATGGTCTTCCTACGAGCAGTACTTC. Protein sequence: CAWSSRGWSSYEQYF.

This clonotype was observed a few times. This sequence joins TRBV29-1 and TRBJ2-5; 7 bases match TRBD1. Germline lookup yields CDR1 SQVTM and CDR2 ANQGSEA. The CDR3 has 12 residues. With V trimmed by 4 bases and J by 5 bases, 4 bases remained unmatched. The CDR3 DNA reads TGCAGCGTTGGACAGGGTGGGGAGACCCAGTACTTC. Its protein product is CSVGQGGETQYF. The full variable domain, completed using reference TRBV29-1 and TRBJ2-5, is SAVISQKPSRDICQRGTSLTIQCQVDSQVTMMFWYRQQPGQSLTLIATANQGSEATYESGFVIDKFPISRPNLTFSTLTVSNMSPEDSSIYLCSVGQGGETQYFGPGTRLLVL.

This clonotype was seen repeatedly, ten times or more. The chain has TRBV18 and TRBJ2-7, with TRBD1 matching 8 bases. CDR3 length equals 14 residues. Germline V gene lookup returns CDR1 KGHSH and CDR2 LQKENI. J gave up 2 bases and V 5 bases, and 5 bases lay outside the gene matches. The CDR3 is CASSEGQGPYEQYF. DNA of the CDR3: TGTGCCAGCTCAGAAGGACAGGGCCCCTACGAGCAGTACTTC.

The rearrangement uses TRBV30 and TRBJ1-4; 10 nucleotides line up with TRBD1. This CDR3 contains 14 residues. The germline gives CDR1 GTSNPN, CDR2 SVGIG (reference sequence). V was clipped by 4 bases and J by 8 bases; unmatched bases: 7. CDR3 DNA sequence: TGTGCCTGGACCTCCCGGGACAGGGGCGAAAAACTGTTTTTT. Translating it yields CAWTSRDRGEKLFF.

The table lists this clonotype with a few counts. V usage is TRBV7-3 and J usage is TRBJ2-2; D gene ambiguous. Per germline, CDR1 SGHTA and CDR2 FQGTGA. V lost 3 bases and J lost 4, with 6 bases in between. The CDR3 consists of 13 residues. CDR3 nucleotides: TGTGCCAGCAGCTTCCAGGTCACCGGGGAGCTGTTTTTT. It encodes CASSFQVTGELFF.

The table lists this clonotype with many counts. J is TRBJ2-1 and V is TRBV5-1; 8 positions match TRBD1. V shed 5 bases, J shed 4 bases, and the junction held 8 bases outside the gene matches. Germline V gene lookup returns CDR1 SGHRS and CDR2 YFSETQ. This CDR3 spans 15 amino acids. The CDR3 reads CASSLQGGPYNEQFF. The CDR3 DNA reads as TGCGCCAGCAGTTTACAGGGGGGCCCTTACAATGAGCAGTTCTTC. Based on the CDR3 plus reference TRBV5-1 and TRBJ2-1, the full variable domain is KAGVTQTPRYLIKTRGQQVTLSCSPISGHRSVSWYQQTPGQGLQFLFEYFSETQRNKGNFPGRFSGRQFSNSRSEMNVSTLELGDSALYLCASSLQGGPYNEQFFGPGTRLTVL.

This chain uses TRBV7-2 with TRBJ1-2; D gene uncertain. Deletions cut 1 base from V and 2 bases from J, with 8 bases between. Germline V gene data show CDR1 as SGHTA and CDR2 as FQGNSA. The CDR3 loop spans 14 amino acids. The CDR3 DNA reads TGTGCCAGCAGCTTAGGCGGTTTAAACTATGGCTACACCTTC. This encodes CASSLGGLNYGYTF.

A few counts support this clonotype. The chain combines TRBV20-1 with TRBJ1-3; D unclear. Germline V gives CDR1 DFQATT, CDR2 SNEGSKA (reference sequence). Between the trimmed V and J ends, which lost 5 bases and 4 bases, there was a span of 6 bases. The CDR3 runs 11 residues. For the CDR3, the DNA is TGCAGTGCTTGGGCCGGAAACACCATATATTTT. Protein: CSAWAGNTIYF.

This clonotype was seen at least ten times. The V and J genes are TRBV12-3 or TRBV12-4 and TRBJ2-5; TRBD1 aligns across 8 bases. The CDR3 has 15 amino acids. Trimming at V came to 5 bases and at J to 6 bases, leaving 11 bases not matched to a gene. Written as DNA, the CDR3 is TGTGCCAGCAGTCCCCAGGGGGCTGTCCGGAAGACCCAGTACTTC. Protein sequence: CASSPQGAVRKTQYF.

J is TRBJ2-3 and V is TRBV12-3 or TRBV12-4; TRBD2 matches at 9 bases. The CDR3 contains 11 residues. V gave up 3 bases and J gave up 13 bases; unmatched junction bases: 2. Here the CDR3 DNA reads TGTGCCAGCAGTTTGCGGGAGGGGAAGTATTTT. This encodes CASSLREGKYF.

This clonotype turned up a few times. This chain links TRBV7-8 with TRBJ1-5, with D uncertain. CDR1 is SGHVS and CDR2 is FQNEAQ in the germline V gene. There are 13 residues in the CDR3. V lost 2 bases, J lost 6 bases, and 8 bases lay in between. CDR3 DNA: TGTGCCAGCAGCTTATTATATAGTCAGCCCCAGCATTTT. Translating it yields CASSLLYSQPQHF.

The CDR3 coding sequence is TGCAGTGCTAGAGGGGGACCTTATGGCTACACCTTC. Translation gives CSARGGPYGYTF. The chain has TRBV20-1 and TRBJ1-2, with D possibly TRBD1 on 5 matching bases. The CDR3 sequence is 12 residues long. Germline assignment: CDR1 DFQATT and CDR2 SNEGSKA (reference sequence). Trimming took 1 base from V and 5 from J, leaving 8 bases between them.

This clonotype was counted only a few times. The rearrangement joins TRBV14 to TRBJ2-1; 8 positions agree with TRBD2. The V segment lost 4 bases and the J segment 15 bases; nucleotides outside the gene matches: 11. CDR1 SGHDN and CDR2 FVKESK come from the germline V gene. CDR3 length: 13 residues. The CDR3 bases are TGTGCCAGCAGCCCCATGGGACTAGAGGTTGGGTTCTTC. This translates into CASSPMGLEVGFF. The variable domain in full, with the rest retrieved from reference TRBV14 and TRBJ2-1, is EAGVTQFPSHSVIEKGQTVTLRCDPISGHDNLYWYRRVMGKEIKFLLHFVKESKQDESGMPNNRFLAERTGGTYSTLKVQPAELEDSGVYFCASSPMGLEVGFFGPGTRLTVL.

This clonotype came up a few times. V is TRBV7-2 and J is TRBJ1-1; D gene ambiguous. Germline CDR1 reads SGHTA; CDR2 reads FQGNSA. V was cut by 1 base and J by 4 bases, with 10 bases left in between. The CDR3 sequence is 14 residues long. CDR3 nucleotide sequence: TGTGCCAGCAGCTTAGTAGACTTGGGCACTGAAGCTTTCTTT. This encodes CASSLVDLGTEAFF.

This clonotype came up a few times. The chain is built from TRBV5-1 and TRBJ2-7; D remains ambiguous. The CDR3 is 14 residues long. The germline V gene has CDR1 SGHRS and CDR2 YFSETQ. V lost 5 bases, J lost 2 bases, and 14 bases lay in between. The CDR3 DNA sequence: TGCGCCAGCAGTGTAGCCCCAGCAACCTACGAGCAGTACTTC. Translating it yields CASSVAPATYEQYF.

This clonotype was counted only a few times. The chain uses TRBV29-1 and TRBJ1-2; D is undetermined. Germline V gene data show CDR1 as SQVTM and CDR2 as ANQGSEA. Trimming pared 5 bases from V and 7 bases from J, leaving 14 bases between. This CDR3 comprises 12 residues. The CDR3 region has the DNA TGCAGCGTTTATAAGGACGGACCTGGCTACACCTTC. Translated: CSVYKDGPGYTF.

This clonotype has more than one count but fewer than ten. The chain joins TRBV5-1 to TRBJ2-1; the match to TRBD2 covers 9 bases. The germline V gene encodes CDR1 SGHRS and CDR2 YFSETQ. V dropped 3 bases and J dropped 5; count of bases not matched to a gene: 9. CDR3 length equals 16 residues. In nucleotides, the CDR3 is TGCGCCAGCAGCTCAACTAGCGGGCCGGCGAACAATGAGCAGTTCTTC. Its protein product is CASSSTSGPANNEQFF.

This clonotype was detected ten times or more. J is TRBJ2-7 and V is TRBV4-2; TRBD2 is a possible D gene (5 bases). CDR3 size: 15 residues. The germline CDR1 and CDR2 sequences are LGHNA and YNFKEQ. V was cut by 0 bases and J by 6 bases, with 15 bases left in between. In nucleotides, the CDR3 is TGTGCCAGCAGCCAAGATGGGAGACCCTCGGGCGAGCAGTACTTC. Protein: CASSQDGRPSGEQYF.

This clonotype has a count of ten or more. This chain joins TRBV5-6 and TRBJ1-2; D call uncertain. The germline V and J ends were trimmed by 4 bases and 5 bases, with 9 bases remaining between them. Germline V gene lookup returns CDR1 SGHDT and CDR2 YYEEEE. The CDR3 consists of 12 residues. CDR3 region: CASSRDSYGYTF. The CDR3 DNA reads TGTGCCAGCAGCCGCGATAGTTATGGCTACACCTTC.

The rearrangement joins TRBV11-2 to TRBJ2-7; 12 bases are shared with TRBD2. The V and J ends lost 2 bases and 4 bases, in that order; junction bases with no gene match: 6. Germline V gene data show CDR1 as SGHAT and CDR2 as FQNNGV. The CDR3 loop spans 16 amino acids. CDR3 region: CASSLNPSGGAYEQYF. The CDR3 DNA is TGTGCCAGCAGCTTAAACCCTAGCGGGGGGGCTTACGAGCAGTACTTC.

This clonotype was seen a few times. The rearrangement uses TRBV20-1 and TRBJ1-2; no reliable D call. CDR1 and CDR2 (germline): DFQATT, SNEGSKA (reference sequence). CDR3 size: 14 residues. The V end was cut by 3 bases, the J end by 2 bases, with 13 bases between. In DNA form, the CDR3 reads TGCAGTGCTAGTAAGGGCAGTACAAACTATGGCTACACCTTC. This gives the protein CSASKGSTNYGYTF.

This clonotype was detected only a few times. The genes are TRBV20-1 and TRBJ1-1; D possibly corresponds to TRBD1 (5 bases). The CDR3 is 14 residues long. CDR1 DFQATT and CDR2 SNEGSKA come from the germline V gene (reference sequence). V lost 1 base and J lost 1, with 10 bases in between. DNA for the CDR3: TGCAGTGCTAGAGTGCGTGGGGCGAACACTGAAGCTTTCTTT. Amino acids: CSARVRGANTEAFF.

This clonotype was recorded many times. V is TRBV20-1 and J is TRBJ2-1; 10 bases are shared with TRBD2. The CDR3 spans 14 residues. The V gene's germline CDR1 is DFQATT and CDR2 SNEGSKA (reference sequence). V shed 8 bases and J 5 bases; nucleotides not matched to a gene: 9. The chain's CDR3 is CSPSNSGRDNEQFF. The CDR3 bases are TGCAGTCCATCTAACAGCGGGAGGGACAATGAGCAGTTCTTC.